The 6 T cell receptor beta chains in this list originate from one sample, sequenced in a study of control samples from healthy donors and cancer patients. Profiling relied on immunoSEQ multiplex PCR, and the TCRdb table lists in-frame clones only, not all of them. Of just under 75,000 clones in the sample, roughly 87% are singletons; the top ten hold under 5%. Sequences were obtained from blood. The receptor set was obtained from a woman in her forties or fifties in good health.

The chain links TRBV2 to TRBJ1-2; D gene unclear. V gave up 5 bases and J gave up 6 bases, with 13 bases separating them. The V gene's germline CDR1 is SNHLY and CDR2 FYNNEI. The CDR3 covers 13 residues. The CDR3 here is CASSLREGNGYTF. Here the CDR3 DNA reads TGTGCCAGCAGTCTCCGGGAGGGTAATGGCTACACCTTC.

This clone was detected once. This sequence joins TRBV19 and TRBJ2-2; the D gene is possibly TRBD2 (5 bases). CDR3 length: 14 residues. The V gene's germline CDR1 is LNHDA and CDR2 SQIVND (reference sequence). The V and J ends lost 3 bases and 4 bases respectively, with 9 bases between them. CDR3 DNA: TGTGCCAGTAGTATCAGCGGCACCACCGGGGAGCTGTTTTTT. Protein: CASSISGTTGELFF.

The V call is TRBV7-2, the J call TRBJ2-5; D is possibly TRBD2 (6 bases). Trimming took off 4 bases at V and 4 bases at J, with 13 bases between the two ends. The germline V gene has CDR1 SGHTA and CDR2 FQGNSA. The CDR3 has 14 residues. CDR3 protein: CASSSGGIGETQYF. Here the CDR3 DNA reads TGTGCCAGCAGCTCCGGGGGAATTGGAGAGACCCAGTACTTC.

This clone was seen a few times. Here the CDR3 reads CASSPSTGYEQYF. In DNA, the CDR3 is TGTGCCAGCTCACCCTCGACTGGCTACGAGCAGTACTTC. The chain recombines TRBV18 with TRBJ2-7; D is unresolved. This CDR3 comprises 13 residues. The germline V gene has CDR1 KGHSH and CDR2 LQKENI. Trimming took off 3 bases at V and 3 bases at J, with 9 bases between the two ends.

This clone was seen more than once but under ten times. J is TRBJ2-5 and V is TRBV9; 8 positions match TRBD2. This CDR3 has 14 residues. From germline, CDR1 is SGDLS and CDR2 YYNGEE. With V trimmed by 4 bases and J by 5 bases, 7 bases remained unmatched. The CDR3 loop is CASSTPGGEETQYF. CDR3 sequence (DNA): TGTGCCAGCAGCACCCCGGGAGGGGAGGAGACCCAGTACTTC.

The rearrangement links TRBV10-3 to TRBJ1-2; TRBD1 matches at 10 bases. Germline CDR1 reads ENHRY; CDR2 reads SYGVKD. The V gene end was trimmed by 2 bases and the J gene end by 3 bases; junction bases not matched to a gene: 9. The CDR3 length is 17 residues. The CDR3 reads CAISEARQGARDYGYTF. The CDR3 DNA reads TGTGCCATCAGTGAGGCGAGACAGGGGGCGCGAGACTATGGCTACACCTTC.